The rows below give T cell receptor beta chains drawn from one sample of a study of human T cells and chemical hapten exposure. TCRdb passed the RACE reads through MiXCR, listing each CDR3 protein once. Among around 350,000 distinct CDR3 sequences listed, around 5% were seen once. This specimen was whole blood, taken in connection with sensitization to the hapten diphenylcyclopropenone (DPC). The receptor source for this set is a woman under 30 with alopecia areata. Some clones in this sample may be carry-over from other donors' samples. Both conserved end residues are part of each CDR3. A D gene is named only where the DNA matches it firmly. Clone size is not always given. Where it is, it says once, few, many or a class for expanded clones.

j_call clone_size d_call v_call cdr3_aa cdr3_nt
TRBJ1-5 many - TRBV7-2 CASTPQGRQPQHF TGTGCCAGCACCCCTCAGGGCCGTCAGCCCCAGCATTTT
TRBJ2-2 - - TRBV7-3 CASSPSWGEKDTGELFF TGTGCCAGCAGTCCTTCCTGGGGGGAAAAGGACACCGGGGAGCTGTTTTTT
TRBJ2-3 - - TRBV7-9 CASSLRGEDTQYF TGTGCCAGCAGCTTGAGAGGGGAGGATACGCAGTATTTT
TRBJ1-1 many - TRBV20-1 CSARDSGMNTEAFF TGCAGTGCTAGAGATTCAGGGATGAACACTGAAGCTTTCTTT
TRBJ2-5 few - TRBV4-2 CASSQAARGQETQYF TGTGCCAGCAGCCAAGCCGCGCGGGGACAAGAGACCCAGTACTTC
TRBJ1-2 few TRBD1 TRBV29-1 CSVSGTGAGNYGYTF TGCAGCGTATCCGGGACAGGGGCTGGTAACTATGGCTACACCTTC
TRBJ1-2 few - TRBV7-9 CASSPPDGRGYTF TGTGCCAGCAGCCCCCCCGATGGTAGAGGCTACACCTTC
TRBJ1-1 many - TRBV6-5 CASSYHLRAANTEAFF TGTGCCAGCAGTTATCATCTCCGGGCTGCGAACACTGAAGCTTTCTTT
TRBJ2-3 - - TRBV10-3 CAIAGSTDTQYF TGTGCCATCGCGGGGAGCACAGATACGCAGTATTTT
TRBJ2-1 - - TRBV12-3/TRBV12-4 CASRGGTPEIEQFF TGTGCCAGCAGGGGTGGGACTCCGGAGATTGAGCAGTTCTTC